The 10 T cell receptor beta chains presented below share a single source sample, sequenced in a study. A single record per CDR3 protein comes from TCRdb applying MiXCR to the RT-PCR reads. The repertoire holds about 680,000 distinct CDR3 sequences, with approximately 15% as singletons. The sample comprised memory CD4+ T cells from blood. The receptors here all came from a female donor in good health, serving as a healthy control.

CDR3 bases: TGTGCCAGCTCACCGAAAGCGGGGGCTACCACAGATACGCAGTATTTT. This encodes CASSPKAGATTDTQYF. This chain links TRBV18 with TRBJ2-3; 8 nucleotides line up with TRBD2. CDR1 and CDR2 (germline): KGHSH, LQKENI. The CDR3 length is 16 residues. V shed 3 bases and J 2 bases; nucleotides not matched to a gene: 7. Full variable domain (rest looked up from reference TRBV18 and TRBJ2-3): NAGVMQNPRHLVRRRGQEARLRCSPMKGHSHVYWYRQLPEEGLKFMVYLQKENIIDESGMPKERFSAEFPKEGPSILRIQQVVRGDSAAYFCASSPKAGATTDTQYFGPGTRLTVL.

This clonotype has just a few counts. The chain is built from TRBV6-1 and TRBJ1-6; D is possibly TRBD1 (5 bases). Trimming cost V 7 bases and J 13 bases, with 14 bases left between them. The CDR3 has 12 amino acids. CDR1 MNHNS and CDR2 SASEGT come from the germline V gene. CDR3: CASNPGPRPLHF. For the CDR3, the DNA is TGTGCCAGCAACCCGGGACCTCGTCCCCTCCACTTT.

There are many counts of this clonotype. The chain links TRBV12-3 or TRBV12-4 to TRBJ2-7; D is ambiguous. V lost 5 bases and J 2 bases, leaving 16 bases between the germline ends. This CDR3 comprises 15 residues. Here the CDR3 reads CASSPLSVLTYEQYF. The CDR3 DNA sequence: TGTGCCAGCAGTCCCCTTTCGGTACTTACCTACGAGCAGTACTTC.

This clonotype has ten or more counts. The CDR3 protein is CATYQPQHF. CDR3 sequence (DNA): TGTGCCACATATCAGCCCCAGCATTTT. The chain has TRBV12-3 or TRBV12-4 and TRBJ1-5; D gene unclear. Trimming cost V 10 bases and J 5 bases, with 3 bases left between them. The CDR3 covers 9 residues.

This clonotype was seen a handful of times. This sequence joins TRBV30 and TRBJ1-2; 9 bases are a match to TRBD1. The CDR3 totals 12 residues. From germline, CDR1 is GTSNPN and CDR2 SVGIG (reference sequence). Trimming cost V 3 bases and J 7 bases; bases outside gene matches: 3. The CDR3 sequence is CAWRGQGRGYTF. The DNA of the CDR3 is TGTGCCTGGAGGGGACAGGGTCGTGGCTACACCTTC.

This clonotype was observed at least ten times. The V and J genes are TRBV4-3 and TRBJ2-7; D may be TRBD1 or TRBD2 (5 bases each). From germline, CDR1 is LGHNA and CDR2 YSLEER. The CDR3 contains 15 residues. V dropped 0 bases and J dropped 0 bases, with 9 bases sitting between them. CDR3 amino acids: CASSQDVGTSYEQYF. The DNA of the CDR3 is TGCGCCAGCAGCCAAGATGTAGGGACCTCCTACGAGCAGTACTTC.

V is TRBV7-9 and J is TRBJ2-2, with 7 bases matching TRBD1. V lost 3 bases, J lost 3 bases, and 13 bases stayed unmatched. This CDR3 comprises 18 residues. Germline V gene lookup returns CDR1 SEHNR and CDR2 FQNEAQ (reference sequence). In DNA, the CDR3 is TGTGCCAGCAGCTTGGGACGGTTGGACAGGCTTTACACCGGGGAGCTGTTTTTT. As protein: CASSLGRLDRLYTGELFF.

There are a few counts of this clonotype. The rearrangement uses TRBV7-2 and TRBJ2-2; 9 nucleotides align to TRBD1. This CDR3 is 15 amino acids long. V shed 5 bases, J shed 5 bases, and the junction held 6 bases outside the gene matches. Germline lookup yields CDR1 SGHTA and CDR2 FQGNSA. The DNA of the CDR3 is TGTGCCAGCAGCATACAGGGGGCGCTGACCGGGGAGCTGTTTTTT. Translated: CASSIQGALTGELFF.

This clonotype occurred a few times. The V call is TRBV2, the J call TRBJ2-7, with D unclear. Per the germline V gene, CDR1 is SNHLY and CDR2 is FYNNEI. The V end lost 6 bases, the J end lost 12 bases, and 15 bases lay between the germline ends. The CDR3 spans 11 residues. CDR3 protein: CASSLVFGPYF. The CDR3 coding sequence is TGTGCCAGCAGCCTGGTATTTGGTCCGTACTTC. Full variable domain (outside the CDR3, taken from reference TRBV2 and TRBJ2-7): EPEVTQTPSHQVTQMGQEVILRCVPISNHLYFYWYRQILGQKVEFLVSFYNNEISEKSEIFDDQFSVERPDGSNFTLKIRSTKLEDSAMYFCASSLVFGPYFGPGTRLTVT.

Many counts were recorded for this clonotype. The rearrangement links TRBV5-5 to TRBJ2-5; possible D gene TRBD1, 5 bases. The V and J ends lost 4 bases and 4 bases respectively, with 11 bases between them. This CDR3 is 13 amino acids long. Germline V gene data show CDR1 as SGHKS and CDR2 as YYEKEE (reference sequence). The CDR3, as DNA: TGTGCCAGCAGCCCCCCCCAGGGAGAGACCCAGTACTTC. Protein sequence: CASSPPQGETQYF.